This T cell receptor (beta chain) originates from a study of T cells in Graves' hyperthyroidism and ophthalmopathy. The CDR3 extends over 15 amino acids. From germline, CDR1 is MNHEY and CDR2 SVGAGI. Trimming left V 0 bases short and J 7 bases short, with 15 bases between. Study-level results: In the analysis, a 13 V-J model separated ophthalmopathy from stable hyperthyroidism.

TCR beta CDR3 region amplification was performed from RNA transcripts. HTBI primers were employed in a first-round RT-PCR of the TCR CDR3. Each CDR3 protein is one row after TCRdb ran MiXCR on the multiplex PCR reads. The sample lists fewer than 500,000 distinct CDR3 sequences; approximately 13% were seen once. This clonotype appeared many times. What it binds is unknown. The chain uses TRBV6-5 and TRBJ2-5; TRBD1 is a possible D gene (6 bases). The TCR sequence derives from a man aged 30 to 39 with Graves' hyperthyroidism that later progressed to Graves' ophthalmopathy. Sequencing was done on a sample of blood. In DNA form, the CDR3 reads TGTGCCAGCAGTTACTCGACGGACAGCCATGCGACCCAGTACTTC. The encoded protein is CASSYSTDSHATQYF.